One and the same sample provided the 25 T cell receptor beta chains below, sequenced in a study of pediatric ulcerative colitis. TCRdb keeps only in-frame clones here, not all; method: immunoSEQ multiplex PCR. The sample contains fewer than 30,000 clones, 55% to 75% of which appear only once. Rectal tissue came from one to two pinch biopsies taken at colonoscopy. Sequenced sample: gut tissue. The receptor set was obtained from a boy aged 5 to 17 with severe ulcerative colitis.

The chain couples TRBV4-1 to TRBJ1-1; possibly TRBD1 for D (6 bases). CDR1 is MGHRA and CDR2 is YSYEKL in the germline V gene. V was shortened by 1 base and J by 8 bases, with 20 bases between the two germline ends. The CDR3 length is 16 residues. The CDR3 bases are TGCGCCAGCAGCCAAGCGGGGGCAGGGGTTTTGTCGGAAGCTTTCTTT. It specifies CASSQAGAGVLSEAFF.

The sample holds a few counts of this clone. The chain has TRBV10-1 and TRBJ2-2; the D is unclear. The V end was cut by 2 bases, the J end by 5 bases, with 6 bases between. CDR1 and CDR2 (germline): WNHNN, SYGVQD (reference sequence). The CDR3 is 13 amino acids. CDR3 loop: CASSERDTGELFF. The CDR3 DNA sequence: TGCGCCAGCAGTGAGCGAGATACCGGGGAGCTGTTTTTT.

This rearrangement joins TRBV9 to TRBJ2-1; no clear D. Looked up from germline, CDR1 is SGDLS and CDR2 is YYNGEE. This CDR3 is built from 15 residues. Trimming cost V 1 base and J 0 bases, with 8 bases left between them. CDR3 sequence reads: CASSVRQSSYNEQFF. The CDR3 bases are TGTGCCAGCAGCGTACGGCAGAGCTCCTACAATGAGCAGTTCTTC. Using reference TRBV9 and TRBJ2-1 for the parts outside the CDR3, the full variable domain is DSGVTQTPKHLITATGQRVTLRCSPRSGDLSVYWYQQSLDQGLQFLIQYYNGEERAKGNILERFSAQQFPDLHSELNLSSLELGDSALYFCASSVRQSSYNEQFFGPGTRLTVL.

V gene TRBV7-6 combines with J gene TRBJ2-5; the match to TRBD2 covers 13 bases. CDR1 is SGHVS and CDR2 is FNYEAQ in the germline V gene. This CDR3 is built from 17 residues. The ends lost 5 bases at V and 5 bases at J; junction bases unmatched: 11. The CDR3 spells CASSLILAGGPRETQYF. Here the CDR3 DNA reads TGTGCCAGCAGCCTAATACTAGCGGGAGGGCCTCGGGAGACCCAGTACTTC.

Of note for this clone: This same CDR3 is encoded by further DNA sequences in the sample. The chain has TRBV15 and TRBJ2-6; tentative D call: TRBD2 (5 bases). This CDR3 region has 16 residues. CDR1 is LNHNV and CDR2 is YYDKDF in the germline V gene (reference sequence). With 0 bases removed from V and 0 bases from J, the gap between germline ends came to 6 bases. The CDR3 nucleotides read TGTGCCACCAGCAGAGAGAGGGTCTCTGGGGCCAACGTCCTGACTTTC. It yields the protein CATSRERVSGANVLTF.

The chain has TRBV2 and TRBJ2-7, with D maybe TRBD2 (7 bases). The CDR3 sequence is 15 residues long. Germline V gene data show CDR1 as SNHLY and CDR2 as FYNNEI. Trimming shortened V by 4 bases and J by 1 base, and 14 bases separated the two germline ends. CDR3 bases: TGTGCCAGCAGTGGAGGGGCGGGGGCTTCCTACGAGCAGTACTTC. Residues: CASSGGAGASYEQYF.

The V gene is TRBV6-5, the J gene TRBJ2-5; no definite D call. The CDR3 covers 15 residues. V was pared by 2 bases and J by 3 bases, with 13 bases between. Germline lookup yields CDR1 MNHEY and CDR2 SVGAGI. In nucleotides, the CDR3 is TGTGCCAGCAGTTACATAGCCGAGCCGAAAGAGACCCAGTACTTC. It yields the protein CASSYIAEPKETQYF.

Only one count was recorded for this clone. The chain links TRBV7-2 to TRBJ2-7; 7 bases fit TRBD1. The junction had 10 bases not matched to a gene; V was cut back by 5 bases and J by 9 bases. Germline V gives CDR1 SGHTA, CDR2 FQGNSA. The CDR3 sequence is 13 residues long. The CDR3 loop reads CASSTRQGLMQYF. DNA of the CDR3: TGTGCCAGCAGCACTAGACAGGGTTTAATGCAGTACTTC. The full variable domain, in which reference TRBV7-2 and TRBJ2-7 provide the parts outside the CDR3, is GAGVSQSPSNKVTEKGKDVELRCDPISGHTALYWYRQSLGQGLEFLIYFQGNSAPDKSGLPSDRFSAERTGGSVSTLTIQRTQQEDSAVYLCASSTRQGLMQYFGPGTRLTVT.

The chain has TRBV7-2 and TRBJ2-5, with TRBD1 matching over 9 bases. CDR1 SGHTA and CDR2 FQGNSA come from the germline V gene. The CDR3 runs to 13 residues. The junction had 2 bases not matched to a gene; V was cut back by 5 bases and J by 4 bases. CDR3 DNA: TGTGCCAGCAGCCCGGACAGGGGAGAGACCCAGTACTTC. It encodes CASSPDRGETQYF.

V and J are TRBV30 and TRBJ2-7; 9 bases fit TRBD1. V gave up 3 bases and J gave up 7 bases; unmatched junction bases: 7. The CDR3 length is 13 residues. Germline V gene data show CDR1 as GTSNPN and CDR2 as SVGIG (reference sequence). CDR3 DNA: TGTGCCTGGAGGGGGACAGGGATAAGAGAGCAGTACTTC. Protein product: CAWRGTGIREQYF. Variable domain in full (rest from reference TRBV30 and TRBJ2-7): SQTIHQWPATLVQPVGSPLSLECTVEGTSNPNLYWYRQAAGRGLQLLFYSVGIGQISSEVPQNLSASRPQDRQFILSSKKLLLSDSGFYLCAWRGTGIREQYFGPGTRLTVT.

V is TRBV12-5 and J is TRBJ1-5, with D perhaps matching TRBD1 (5 bases). Germline lookup yields CDR1 LGHNT and CDR2 FRNRAP. The germline V and J ends were trimmed by 0 bases and 3 bases, with 9 bases remaining between them. The length of the CDR3 is 15 residues. The CDR3 coding sequence is TGTGCTAGTGGTTTGGTAGGGGCTAACAATCAGCCCCAGCATTTT. It is translated as CASGLVGANNQPQHF.

V and J are TRBV23-1 and TRBJ2-1; 9 nucleotides agree with TRBD2. TRBV23-1 is an ORF; its function is uncertain. This CDR3 region has 17 residues. V shed 7 bases and J 7 bases; nucleotides not matched to a gene: 17. In DNA form, the CDR3 reads TGCGCCAGCAAGGGTGTCGGTCTTAGCGGGAGTAGGAATGAGCAGTTCTTC. It is translated as CASKGVGLSGSRNEQFF.

A single count supports this clone. The genes are TRBV25-1 and TRBJ2-7; maybe TRBD2 (5 bases). The CDR3 sequence is 16 residues long. The V gene's germline CDR1 is MGHDK and CDR2 SYGVNS. Trimming removed 5 bases at V and 0 bases at J, with 17 bases between. The DNA for the CDR3 is TGTGCCAGCAGTCCCTCGGGGAGTGTTAGCTCCTACGAGCAGTACTTC. Amino acid sequence: CASSPSGSVSSYEQYF.

V gene TRBV20-1 combines with J gene TRBJ2-1, with D hard to call. V was cut by 5 bases and J by 8 bases, with 10 bases left in between. The length of the CDR3 is 11 residues. Germline lookup yields CDR1 DFQATT and CDR2 SNEGSKA (reference sequence). CDR3 loop: CSAFLRDEQFF. CDR3 in DNA: TGCAGTGCTTTCCTCAGAGATGAGCAGTTCTTC.

The V gene is TRBV7-9, the J gene TRBJ2-5, with D unclear. The CDR3 contains 15 residues. V was trimmed by 5 bases and J by 0 bases, leaving 13 bases between them. Germline CDR1 and CDR2: SEHNR and FQNEAQ (reference sequence). CDR3 DNA: TGTGCCAGCAGCCGATGGGTCCTGTACCAAGAGACCCAGTACTTC. It encodes CASSRWVLYQETQYF. Using reference TRBV7-9 and TRBJ2-5 for the parts outside the CDR3, the full variable domain is DTGVSQNPRHKITKRGQNVTFRCDPISEHNRLYWYRQTLGQGPEFLTYFQNEAQLEKSRLLSDRFSAERPKGSFSTLEIQRTEQGDSAMYLCASSRWVLYQETQYFGPGTRLLVL.

The chain has TRBV9 and TRBJ2-2; no clear D. The CDR3 runs to 13 residues. Trimming took off 0 bases at V and 6 bases at J, with 6 bases between the two ends. Per the germline V gene, CDR1 is SGDLS and CDR2 is YYNGEE. This CDR3 is CASSVGGSGELFF. The CDR3 DNA reads as TGTGCCAGCAGCGTAGGGGGTTCCGGGGAGCTGTTTTTT.

This chain uses TRBV2 with TRBJ1-1; possibly TRBD1 for D (6 bases). Germline CDR1 reads SNHLY; CDR2 reads FYNNEI. The CDR3 has 15 residues. V lost 7 bases to trimming and J lost 7 bases, with 22 bases between them. CDR3 amino acids: CASTFNLGGIVEAFF. The CDR3 region has the DNA TGTGCCAGCACGTTCAATTTAGGGGGTATCGTTGAAGCTTTCTTT.

The genes are TRBV10-3 and TRBJ1-2; 8 bases match TRBD1. This CDR3 is 13 amino acids long. Germline V lookup: CDR1 ENHRY, CDR2 SYGVKD. With V trimmed by 10 bases and J by 8 bases, 12 bases remained unmatched. CDR3 loop: CATRTGPAEGYTF. The CDR3, as DNA: TGTGCCACACGGACAGGGCCCGCTGAGGGCTACACCTTC.

J is TRBJ2-1 and V is TRBV6-6; 7 nucleotides align to TRBD1. The CDR3 sequence is 12 residues long. Losses at the gene ends were 2 bases for V and 10 bases for J; bases not matched to a gene: 2. The V gene's germline CDR1 is MNHNY and CDR2 SVGAGI (reference sequence). CDR3 bases: TGTGCCAGCAGTTACCAGGGACAGGAGCAGTTCTTC. Protein: CASSYQGQEQFF.

V and J are TRBV7-2 and TRBJ1-5, with TRBD1 matching 8 bases. The CDR3 has 15 amino acids. Per germline, CDR1 SGHTA and CDR2 FQGNSA. V shed 10 bases and J 2 bases; nucleotides not matched to a gene: 10. The CDR3 region has the DNA TGTGCCACCGGACAGGGTGGAATTGGCAATCAGCCCCAGCATTTT. Its translation is CATGQGGIGNQPQHF.

As regards this clone: One junction end does not reproduce the germline sequence, and a read error may be involved. The chain links TRBV27 to TRBJ2-3, with D possibly being TRBD1 or TRBD2 (5 bases each). Germline V lookup: CDR1 MNHEY, CDR2 SMNVEV (reference sequence). The CDR3 covers 12 residues. The CDR3 loop is CASSSSPGPVDF. The CDR3 DNA sequence: TGTGCCAGCAGTTCGTCGCCGGGACCCGTGGATTTT.

V is TRBV7-2 and J is TRBJ1-4; 8 bases agree with TRBD1. J lost 8 bases, V lost 4 bases, and 6 bases had no gene match. CDR1 and CDR2 (germline): SGHTA, FQGNSA. CDR3 size: 14 residues. CDR3 residues: CASSSRQGREKLFF. Written as DNA, the CDR3 is TGTGCCAGCAGCTCCCGACAGGGGCGGGAAAAACTGTTTTTT.

This clone was picked up a small number of times. This sequence joins TRBV29-1 and TRBJ2-2; tentatively, D is TRBD2 (5 bases). The length of the CDR3 is 16 residues. Germline V CDR1 and CDR2: SQVTM, ANQGSEA. Trimming removed 0 bases at V and 0 bases at J, with 11 bases between. CDR3 coding DNA: TGCAGCGTTGAAGATCGGGCGGGTTCGAACACCGGGGAGCTGTTTTTT. Translation gives CSVEDRAGSNTGELFF.

The chain links TRBV30 to TRBJ2-2, with D perhaps matching TRBD2 (6 bases). CDR1 and CDR2 from the germline V gene are GTSNPN and SVGIG (reference sequence). V dropped 1 base and J dropped 6 bases, with 12 bases sitting between them. The CDR3 is made up of 14 amino acids. The CDR3 spells CAWSGPLASGELFF. CDR3 bases: TGTGCCTGGAGTGGCCCACTAGCTTCCGGGGAGCTGTTTTTT.

The rearrangement joins TRBV11-2 to TRBJ1-4; 9 nucleotides agree with TRBD1. CDR3 length: 15 residues. V lost 4 bases, J lost 4 bases, and 4 bases stayed unmatched. CDR1 SGHAT and CDR2 FQNNGV come from the germline V gene. The CDR3 loop is CASSWTGAVNEKLFF. The DNA of the CDR3 is TGTGCCAGCAGCTGGACAGGGGCCGTTAATGAAAAACTGTTTTTT.